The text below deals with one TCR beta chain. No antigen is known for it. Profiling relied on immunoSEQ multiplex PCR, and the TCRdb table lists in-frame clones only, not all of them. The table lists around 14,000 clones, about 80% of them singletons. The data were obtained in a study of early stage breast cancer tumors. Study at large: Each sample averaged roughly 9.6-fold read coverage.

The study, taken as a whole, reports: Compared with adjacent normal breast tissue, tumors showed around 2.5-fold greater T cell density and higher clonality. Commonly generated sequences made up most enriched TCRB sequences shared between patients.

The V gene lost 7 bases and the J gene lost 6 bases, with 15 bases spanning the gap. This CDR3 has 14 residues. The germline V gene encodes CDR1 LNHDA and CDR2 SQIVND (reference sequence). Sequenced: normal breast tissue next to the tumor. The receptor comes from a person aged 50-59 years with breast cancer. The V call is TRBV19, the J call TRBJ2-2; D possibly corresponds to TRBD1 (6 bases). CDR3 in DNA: TGTGCCAGTACCCCCAGCCAGGGGCCCGGGGAGCTGTTTTTT. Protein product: CASTPSQGPGELFF.